This T cell receptor (beta chain) came from a study of blood T cell repertoires in COVID-19. About the study: PBMCs, B-cell-depleted T cells, or T cells provided the cDNA or gDNA that made up the material.

In the authors' workflow: Researchers report that nucleated cell counts were estimated from reference gene primer amplification. Data came from immunoSEQ multiplex PCR; TCRdb stores just in-frame clones and leaves some out. Clone size and the V and J calls come from that table; the DNA yielded D and trimming. The sample has around 320,000 clones, over 75% seen once. Trimming cost V 5 bases and J 6 bases, with 10 bases left between them. This CDR3 is 13 amino acids long. CDR1 SGHAT and CDR2 FQNNGV come from the germline V gene. This clone has only a few counts. The chain uses TRBV11-2 and TRBJ2-2; D is ambiguous. The sequence was collected from a human donor in a cohort sampled during active COVID-19. The sequenced sample was peripheral blood. The CDR3 nucleotides are TGTGCCAGCAGCATTACTAAGGCCGGGGAGCTGTTTTTT. It codes for CASSITKAGELFF.